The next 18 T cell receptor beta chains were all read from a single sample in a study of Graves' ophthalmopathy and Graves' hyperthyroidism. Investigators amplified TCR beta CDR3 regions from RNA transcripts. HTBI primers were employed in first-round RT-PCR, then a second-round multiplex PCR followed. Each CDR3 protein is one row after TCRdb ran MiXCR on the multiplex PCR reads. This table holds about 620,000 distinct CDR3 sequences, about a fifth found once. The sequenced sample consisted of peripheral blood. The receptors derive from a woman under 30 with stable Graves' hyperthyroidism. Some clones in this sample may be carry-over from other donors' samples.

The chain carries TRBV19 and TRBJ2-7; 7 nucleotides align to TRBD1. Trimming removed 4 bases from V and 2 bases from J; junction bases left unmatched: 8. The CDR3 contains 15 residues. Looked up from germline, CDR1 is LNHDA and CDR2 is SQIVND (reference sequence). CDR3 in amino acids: CASSTPEGAPYEQYF. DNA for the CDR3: TGTGCCAGTAGTACACCCGAGGGGGCGCCCTACGAGCAGTACTTC.

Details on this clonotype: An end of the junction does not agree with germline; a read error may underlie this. The CDR3 spells CACSLAGPYEQYF. The CDR3 DNA reads as TGTGCCTGCAGTTTGGCGGGCCCTTACGAGCAGTACTTC. The V and J genes are TRBV12-3 or TRBV12-4 and TRBJ2-7, with a possible D match to TRBD2 (5 bases). The CDR3 is 13 residues long.

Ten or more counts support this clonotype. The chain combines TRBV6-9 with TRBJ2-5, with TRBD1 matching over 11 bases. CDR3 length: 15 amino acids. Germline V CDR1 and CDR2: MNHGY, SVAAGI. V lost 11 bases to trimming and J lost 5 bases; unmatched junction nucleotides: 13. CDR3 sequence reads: CAGTRPGQGGETQYF. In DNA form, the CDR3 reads TGTGCCGGGACCCGTCCGGGACAGGGGGGGGAGACCCAGTACTTC.

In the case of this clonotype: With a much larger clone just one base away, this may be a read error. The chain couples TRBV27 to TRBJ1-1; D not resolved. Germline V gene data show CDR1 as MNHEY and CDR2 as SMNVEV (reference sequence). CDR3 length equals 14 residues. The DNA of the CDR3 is TGTGCCAGCAGTTTATTTGGGGAGAACACTGAAGCTTGCTTT. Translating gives CASSLFGENTEACF.

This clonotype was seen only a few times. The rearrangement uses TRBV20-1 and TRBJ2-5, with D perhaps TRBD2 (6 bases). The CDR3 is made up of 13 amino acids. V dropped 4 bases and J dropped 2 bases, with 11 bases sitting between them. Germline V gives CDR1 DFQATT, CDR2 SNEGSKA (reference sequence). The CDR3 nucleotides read TGCAGTGCTATCCGGGACTGGCAAGAGACCCAGTACTTC. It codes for CSAIRDWQETQYF.

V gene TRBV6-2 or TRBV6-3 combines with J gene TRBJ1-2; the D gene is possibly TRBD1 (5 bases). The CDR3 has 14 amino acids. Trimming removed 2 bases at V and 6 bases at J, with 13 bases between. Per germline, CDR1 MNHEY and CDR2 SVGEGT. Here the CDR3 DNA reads TGTGCCAGCAGTTACGTTTCAGGGCGTAATGGCTACACCTTC. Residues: CASSYVSGRNGYTF.

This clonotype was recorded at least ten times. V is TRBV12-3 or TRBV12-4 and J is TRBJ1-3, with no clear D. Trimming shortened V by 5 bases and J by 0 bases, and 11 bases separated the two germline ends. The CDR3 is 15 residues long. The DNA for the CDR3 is TGTGCCAGCAGTACTCACAAGTCCTCTGGAAACACCATATATTTT. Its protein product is CASSTHKSSGNTIYF.

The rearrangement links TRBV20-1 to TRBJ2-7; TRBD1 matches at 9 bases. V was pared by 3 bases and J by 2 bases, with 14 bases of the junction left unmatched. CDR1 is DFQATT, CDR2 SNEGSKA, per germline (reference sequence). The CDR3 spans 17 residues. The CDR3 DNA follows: TGCAGTGCTAGGGGATGGGACAGGGTATTTATGGCCTACGAGCAGTACTTC. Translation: CSARGWDRVFMAYEQYF.

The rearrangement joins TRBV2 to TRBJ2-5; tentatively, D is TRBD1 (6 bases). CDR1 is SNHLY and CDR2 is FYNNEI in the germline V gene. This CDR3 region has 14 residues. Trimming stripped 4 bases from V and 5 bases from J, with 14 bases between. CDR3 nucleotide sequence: TGTGCCAGCAGTGGGACAGTGACCTTGGAGACCCAGTACTTC. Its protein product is CASSGTVTLETQYF.

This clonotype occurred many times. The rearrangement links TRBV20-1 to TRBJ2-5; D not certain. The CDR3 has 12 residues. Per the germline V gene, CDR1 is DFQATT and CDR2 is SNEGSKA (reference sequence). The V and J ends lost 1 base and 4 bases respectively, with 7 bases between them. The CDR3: CSARGPGETQYF. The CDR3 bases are TGCAGTGCTAGAGGGCCGGGAGAGACCCAGTACTTC.

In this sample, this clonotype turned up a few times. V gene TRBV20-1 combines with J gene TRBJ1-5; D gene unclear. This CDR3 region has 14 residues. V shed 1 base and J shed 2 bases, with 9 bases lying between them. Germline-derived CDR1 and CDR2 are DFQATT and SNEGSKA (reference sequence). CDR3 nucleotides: TGCAGTGCTAGAGCTTGGGAGGGCAATCAGCCCCAGCATTTT. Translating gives CSARAWEGNQPQHF.

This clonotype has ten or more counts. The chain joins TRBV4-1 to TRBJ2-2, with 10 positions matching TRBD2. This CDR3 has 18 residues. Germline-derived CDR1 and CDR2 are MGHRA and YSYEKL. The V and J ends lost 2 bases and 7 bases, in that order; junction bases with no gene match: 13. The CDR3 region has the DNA TGCGCCAGCAGCCAACCCCGTTTAGCGGGAGGTCGGGACGGGGAGCTGTTTTTT. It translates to CASSQPRLAGGRDGELFF.

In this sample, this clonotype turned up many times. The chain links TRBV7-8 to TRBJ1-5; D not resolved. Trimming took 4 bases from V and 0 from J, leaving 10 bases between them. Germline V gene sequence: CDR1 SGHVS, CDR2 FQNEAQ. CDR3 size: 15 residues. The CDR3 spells CASSSEKFSNQPQHF. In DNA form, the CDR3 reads TGTGCCAGCAGCTCGGAGAAGTTTAGCAATCAGCCCCAGCATTTT.

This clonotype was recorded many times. DNA of the CDR3: TGTGCCAGTAGCCCCGGGACAGGGTATTCACCCCTCCACTTT. It is translated as CASSPGTGYSPLHF. The rearrangement joins TRBV19 to TRBJ1-6; 9 bases align to TRBD1. V dropped 6 bases and J dropped 8; count of bases not matched to a gene: 5. The CDR3 covers 14 residues. CDR1 LNHDA and CDR2 SQIVND come from the germline V gene (reference sequence).

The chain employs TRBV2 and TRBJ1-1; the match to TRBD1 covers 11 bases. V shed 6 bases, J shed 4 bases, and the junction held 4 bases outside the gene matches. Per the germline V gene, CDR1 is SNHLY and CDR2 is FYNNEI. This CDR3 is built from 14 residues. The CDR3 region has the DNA TGTGCCAGCAGGGGGACAGGGGGGGGCACTGAAGCTTTCTTT. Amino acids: CASRGTGGGTEAFF.

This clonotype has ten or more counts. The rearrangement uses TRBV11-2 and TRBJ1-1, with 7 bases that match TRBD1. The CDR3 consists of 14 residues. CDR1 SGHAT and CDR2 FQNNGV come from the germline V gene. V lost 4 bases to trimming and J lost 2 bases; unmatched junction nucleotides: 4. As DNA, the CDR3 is TGTGCCAGCAGCTGGGGACAGCCAAACACTGAAGCTTTCTTT. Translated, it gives CASSWGQPNTEAFF.

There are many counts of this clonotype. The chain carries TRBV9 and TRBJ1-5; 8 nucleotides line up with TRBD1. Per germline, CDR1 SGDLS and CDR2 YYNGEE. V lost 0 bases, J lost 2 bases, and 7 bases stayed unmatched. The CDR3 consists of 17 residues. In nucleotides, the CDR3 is TGTGCCAGCAGCGTAGGGGCAGGGGGCGTGGGCAATCAGCCCCAGCATTTT. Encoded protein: CASSVGAGGVGNQPQHF.

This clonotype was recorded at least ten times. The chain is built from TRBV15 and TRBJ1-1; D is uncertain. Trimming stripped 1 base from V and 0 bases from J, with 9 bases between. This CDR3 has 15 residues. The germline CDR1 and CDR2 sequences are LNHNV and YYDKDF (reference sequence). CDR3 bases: TGTGCCACCAGCAGAGGAGGCAGTCTGAACACTGAAGCTTTCTTT. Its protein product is CATSRGGSLNTEAFF. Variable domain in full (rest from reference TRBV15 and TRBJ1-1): DAMVIQNPRYQVTQFGKPVTLSCSQTLNHNVMYWYQQKSSQAPKLLFHYYDKDFNNEADTPDNFQSRRPNTSFCFLDIRSPGLGDTAMYLCATSRGGSLNTEAFFGQGTRLTVV.